The rows below give T cell receptor beta chains drawn from one sample of a study of neurological immune-mediated disorders. TCRdb re-derived calls from the 5' RACE reads in MiXCR, one entry per CDR3 protein. The sample includes 25,000 to 30,000 distinct CDR3 sequences, 9% to 14% of them seen just once. The sample taken for sequencing was PBMCs. All receptors come from a woman aged 55-75 years in good health. The CDR3 runs from the conserved cysteine through the conserved F or W. A D gene is named only where the DNA matches it firmly. Only part of the rows carry a size: once, few, many, or a class if the clone is expanded.

clone_size j_call d_call v_call cdr3_nt cdr3_aa
many TRBJ2-3 TRBD2 TRBV6-1 TGTGCCAGCAGTGAAACGGGACTAGCGGGGGCAGATACGCAGTATTTT CASSETGLAGADTQYF
many TRBJ2-1 . TRBV29-1 TGCAGCGTTGAAGAGGGGGTTTACAATGAGCAGTTCTTC CSVEEGVYNEQFF
many TRBJ1-2 TRBD1 TRBV6-5 TGTGCCAGCAGTCTTACAGGGGAGTCAGGCTACACCTTC CASSLTGESGYTF
many TRBJ2-3 TRBD2 TRBV20-1 TGCAGTGCTAGAGGCTCCGGGGGGGGCACAGATACGCAGTATTTT CSARGSGGGTDTQYF
many TRBJ1-2 TRBD1 TRBV5-6 TGTGCCAGCAGCTTCTTGGGACAGGGGGGATTGGATGGCTACACCTTC CASSFLGQGGLDGYTF
many TRBJ1-5 . TRBV12-3/TRBV12-4 TGTGCCAGCAGCCGGAAAGGTTGGGGCAATCAGCCCCAGCATTTT CASSRKGWGNQPQHF
many TRBJ2-1 . TRBV6-5 TGTGCCAGCAACCAAGGGGGGGGAATGGAGAATGAGCAGTTCTTC CASNQGGGMENEQFF
many TRBJ2-3 TRBD2 TRBV20-1 TGCAGTGCTAGAGATATTAGCGGGGGGGCGACAGATACGCAGTATTTT CSARDISGGATDTQYF
many TRBJ2-7 . TRBV18 TGTGCCAGCTCACCACGACAGGCTCCCTACGAGCAGTACTTC CASSPRQAPYEQYF
many TRBJ2-1 . TRBV5-1 TGCGCCAGCAGCTCCGGGACATACAATGAGCAGTTCTTC CASSSGTYNEQFF
many TRBJ2-7 . TRBV20-1 TGCAGTGCTAGGGAGGGATCTTGGGGTAGTGAGCAGTACTTC CSAREGSWGSEQYF
many TRBJ1-2 . TRBV4-3 TGCGCCAGCAGCCAAGCCCGGGTTGGCATCAACTATGGCTACACCTTC CASSQARVGINYGYTF
many TRBJ1-1 . TRBV6-6 TGTGCCAGCAGCCAACTAGGAGGGAACACTGAAGCTTTCTTT CASSQLGGNTEAFF
many TRBJ2-7 . TRBV20-1 TGCAGTGCTAGAGATTACCAGGGGAGGTACGAGCAGTACTTC CSARDYQGRYEQYF
many TRBJ2-5 TRBD2 TRBV3-1 TGTGCCAGCAGCCAGGGACTAGCGGGGGCACAAGAGACCCAGTACTTC CASSQGLAGAQETQYF
. TRBJ2-1 TRBD2 TRBV5-4 TGTGCCAGCAGTTTTAGCGGGGGCCTCCGCACCTACAATGAGCAGTTCTTC CASSFSGGLRTYNEQFF
few TRBJ2-5 . TRBV3-1 TGTGCCTGCAGCCAAGGGTGGGGTTTTCGGGGACACGAAGAGACCCAGTACTTC CACSQGWGFRGHEETQYF
many TRBJ2-6 . TRBV7-2 TGTGCCAGCAGCCCCCGGGGCGGTGGGGCCAACGTCCTGACTTTC CASSPRGGGANVLTF
medium-sized TRBJ1-2 TRBD1 TRBV20-1 TGCAGTGCTAGAGACGACAGGGCCCAGAACTATGGCTACACCTTC CSARDDRAQNYGYTF
many TRBJ2-5 . TRBV27 TGTGCCAGCAGTCGTCAGGGGCAAGAGACCCAGTACTTC CASSRQGQETQYF
. TRBJ1-5 TRBD1 TRBV2 TGTGCCAGCGAGGGGACAGGGAAACAGCCCCAGCATTTT CASEGTGKQPQHF
many TRBJ2-1 . TRBV6-2/TRBV6-3 TGTGCCAGCAGTTCGCGGGGGCGACTCTCCTACAATGAGCAGTTCTTC CASSSRGRLSYNEQFF
many TRBJ2-7 TRBD1 TRBV20-1 TGCAGTGCTAGGGGGACAGAAACCTACGAGCAGTACTTC CSARGTETYEQYF
many TRBJ2-7 . TRBV7-8 TGTGCCAGCAGCTTATGGCGTCAGGCGTACGAGCAGTACTTC CASSLWRQAYEQYF
many TRBJ2-1 . TRBV20-1 TGCAGTGCTAGAGATAGTAACCGTGTTCATGAGCAGTTCTTC CSARDSNRVHEQFF
many TRBJ1-1 . TRBV5-1 TGCGCCAGCAGCTACCCAGAGGGGGGTGACACTGAAGCTTTCTTT CASSYPEGGDTEAFF
many TRBJ1-1 . TRBV12-3/TRBV12-4 TGTGCCAGCTCCATCTCGGGCGGGACTGAAGCTTTCTTT CASSISGGTEAFF
. TRBJ2-5 . TRBV20-1 TGCAGTGCGTTCCGGGCATCGGAGAGAGAGACCCAGTACTTC CSAFRASERETQYF
many TRBJ1-2 TRBD1 TRBV20-1 TGCAGTGCTAGGGGAAACAGGGGTGGCTACACCTTC CSARGNRGGYTF
many TRBJ2-2 TRBD2 TRBV6-5 TGTGCCAGCAGTTACGATCTAGCGGGAGCGGGCGGGGAGCTGTTTTTT CASSYDLAGAGGELFF
many TRBJ1-4 TRBD1 TRBV5-1 TGCGCCAGCACCCGGACAGGGGGAAGACTAAATGAAAAACTGTTTTTT CASTRTGGRLNEKLFF
many TRBJ2-2 TRBD2 TRBV11-3 TGTGCCAGCAGCTTTTGTGCGGCTAGCGGGGGGGCCGGAACCGGGGAGCTGTTTTTT CASSFCAASGGAGTGELFF
many TRBJ2-1 . TRBV7-2 TGTGCCAGCACCCCCTATGGGGGGGGCATGGGTGAGCAGTTCTTC CASTPYGGGMGEQFF
many TRBJ2-5 . TRBV20-1 TGCAGTGCTCTAAGGACGGGTGAGACCCAGTACTTC CSALRTGETQYF
many TRBJ1-1 TRBD1 TRBV20-1 TGCAGTGCTAGGGAACAGGGGCACCAGGACACTGAAGCTTTCTTT CSAREQGHQDTEAFF
many TRBJ1-2 TRBD1 TRBV7-2 TGTGCCAGCAGCACTCGAACAGGGGACTATGGCTACACCTTC CASSTRTGDYGYTF
many TRBJ2-6 TRBD1 TRBV5-1 TGCGCCAGCAGCACGGACAGGTCCTCTGGGGCCAACGTCCTGACTTTC CASSTDRSSGANVLTF
many TRBJ1-5 . TRBV5-1 TGCGCCAGCAGCTTGGGCCCACAGCAGGACAATCAGCCCCAGCATTTT CASSLGPQQDNQPQHF